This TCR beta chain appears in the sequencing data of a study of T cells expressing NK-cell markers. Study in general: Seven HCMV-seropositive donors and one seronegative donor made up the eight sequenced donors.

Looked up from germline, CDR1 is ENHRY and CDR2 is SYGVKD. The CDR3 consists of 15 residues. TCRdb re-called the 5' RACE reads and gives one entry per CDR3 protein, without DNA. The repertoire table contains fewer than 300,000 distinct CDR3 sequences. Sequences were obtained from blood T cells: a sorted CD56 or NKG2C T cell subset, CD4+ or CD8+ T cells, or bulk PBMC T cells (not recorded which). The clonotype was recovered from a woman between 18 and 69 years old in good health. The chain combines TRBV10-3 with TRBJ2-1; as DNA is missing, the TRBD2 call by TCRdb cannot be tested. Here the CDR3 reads CAITLGPADYNEQFF.